These 30 T cell receptor beta chains came from one sample sequenced in a study of shared clonotypes between healthy human individuals. Data came from immunoSEQ multiplex PCR; TCRdb stores just in-frame clones and leaves some out. Here the sample spans over 2 million clones, about 95% being singletons. Sequenced input: naive CD4+ T cells sorted from blood. Sample subset: CD45RA+ positively selected. These receptors were obtained from a man aged 18 to 35 in good health.

The chain is built from TRBV6-5 and TRBJ1-6; maybe TRBD1 (5 bases). V dropped 1 base and J dropped 7 bases, with 14 bases sitting between them. The CDR3 spans 16 residues. Germline V gene lookup returns CDR1 MNHEY and CDR2 SVGAGI. The CDR3 DNA reads TGTGCCAGCAGTTACTGGGGACTAAGTAGGAATTCACCCCTCCACTTT. Protein product: CASSYWGLSRNSPLHF.

The V gene is TRBV5-1, the J gene TRBJ1-4; TRBD1 agrees at 10 bases. Trimming cost V 2 bases and J 0 bases; bases outside gene matches: 7. CDR1 is SGHRS, CDR2 YFSETQ, per germline. CDR3 length: 18 residues. CDR3 region: CASSLRQGASATNEKLFF. As DNA, the CDR3 is TGCGCCAGCAGCTTAAGACAGGGGGCCTCTGCAACTAATGAAAAACTGTTTTTT.

CDR3 region: CASSLRSQEKLFF. The CDR3 DNA reads as TGTGCCAGCAGCTTGCGGTCTCAGGAAAAACTGTTTTTT. The chain has TRBV11-2 and TRBJ1-4; D is unresolved. The germline gives CDR1 SGHAT, CDR2 FQNNGV. Between the trimmed V and J ends, which lost 3 bases and 8 bases, there was a span of 10 bases. The CDR3 covers 13 residues.

J is TRBJ1-4 and V is TRBV6-1; D unclear. Trimming took 7 bases from V and 6 from J, leaving 15 bases between them. CDR1 and CDR2 from the germline V gene are MNHNS and SASEGT. The CDR3 runs to 14 residues. The CDR3 bases are TGTGCCAGCATGACGTGGGTATTCGATGAAAAACTGTTTTTT. Amino acid sequence: CASMTWVFDEKLFF.

The CDR3 region has the DNA TGTGCCAGCAGCTTAATGACAGATACGCAGTATTTT. Amino acid sequence: CASSLMTDTQYF. The chain has TRBV7-2 and TRBJ2-3; D is unclear. Trimming stripped 2 bases from V and 3 bases from J, with 3 bases between. The CDR3 covers 12 residues. From germline, CDR1 is SGHTA and CDR2 FQGNSA.

This clone appeared a single time. The rearrangement uses TRBV7-9 and TRBJ2-7, with 12 bases aligning to TRBD1. Germline CDR1 SEHNR, CDR2 FQNEAQ (reference sequence). V lost 4 bases, J lost 6 bases, and 7 bases stayed unmatched. The CDR3 runs to 15 residues. This CDR3 reads CASSSGTGGLSEQYF. The CDR3 nucleotides are TGTGCCAGCAGCTCGGGGACAGGGGGCCTCAGCGAGCAGTACTTC.

The V call is TRBV10-3, the J call TRBJ1-2; D might be TRBD1 (5 bases). Germline CDR1 is ENHRY and CDR2 is SYGVKD. The CDR3 runs to 14 residues. V was cut by 8 bases and J by 0 bases, with 13 bases left in between. This CDR3 reads CAIAEEGPNYGYTF. The CDR3 DNA reads TGTGCCATCGCCGAAGAGGGACCTAACTATGGCTACACCTTC.

About this clone: In the same sample, other DNA sequences code for this CDR3. The rearrangement joins TRBV5-1 to TRBJ2-3; possible D gene TRBD2, 5 bases. The CDR3 covers 14 residues. CDR1 and CDR2 from the germline V gene are SGHRS and YFSETQ. Trimming left V 0 bases short and J 2 bases short, with 7 bases between. The CDR3 DNA is TGCGCCAGCAGCTTGGAGCGGCCCACAGATACGCAGTATTTT. Translation: CASSLERPTDTQYF.

V usage is TRBV18 and J usage is TRBJ1-4; a weak D match, TRBD1 (5 bases). The length of the CDR3 is 13 residues. Germline loops: CDR1 KGHSH, CDR2 LQKENI. With 5 bases removed from V and 8 bases from J, the gap between germline ends came to 12 bases. The CDR3 bases are TGTGCCAGCTCATCCGGGACCGCCGAAAAACTGTTTTTT. It encodes CASSSGTAEKLFF.

This rearrangement joins TRBV6-5 to TRBJ1-6, with D possibly TRBD1 on 6 matching bases. The CDR3 covers 14 residues. V lost 7 bases, J lost 7 bases, and 14 bases lay in between. Germline CDR1 and CDR2: MNHEY and SVGAGI. The CDR3 reads CASKGVAPNSPLHF. In DNA form, the CDR3 reads TGTGCCAGCAAGGGGGTCGCACCGAATTCACCCCTCCACTTT.

The sample holds one count of this clone. The J gene is TRBJ1-3, the V gene TRBV29-1; D remains ambiguous. Germline values: CDR1 SQVTM, CDR2 ANQGSEA. V lost 6 bases to trimming and J lost 0 bases, with 6 bases between them. CDR3 length equals 12 residues. The CDR3 DNA reads TGCAGCGTCCAGTTCTCTGGAAACACCATATATTTT. Translation gives CSVQFSGNTIYF. Complete variable domain (other parts from reference TRBV29-1 and TRBJ1-3): SAVISQKPSRDICQRGTSLTIQCQVDSQVTMMFWYRQQPGQSLTLIATANQGSEATYESGFVIDKFPISRPNLTFSTLTVSNMSPEDSSIYLCSVQFSGNTIYFGEGSWLTVV.

This sequence joins TRBV5-1 and TRBJ1-6; TRBD1 is a possible D gene (5 bases). V dropped 4 bases and J dropped 11 bases, with 16 bases sitting between them. This CDR3 contains 14 residues. The germline gives CDR1 SGHRS, CDR2 YFSETQ. CDR3 amino acids: CASSPGTGPPPLHF. The CDR3 DNA sequence: TGCGCCAGCAGCCCCGGGACGGGCCCTCCACCCCTCCACTTT.

This rearrangement joins TRBV5-4 to TRBJ2-7; 7 bases match TRBD1. CDR1 is SGHNT and CDR2 is YYREEE in the germline V gene (reference sequence). The junction had 5 bases not matched to a gene; V was cut back by 4 bases and J by 1 base. This CDR3 spans 14 amino acids. The CDR3 here is CASSPWGQSYEQYF. As DNA, the CDR3 is TGTGCCAGCAGCCCGTGGGGACAGTCCTACGAGCAGTACTTC.

V gene TRBV20-1 combines with J gene TRBJ2-4; D remains ambiguous. V was pared by 3 bases and J by 3 bases, with 3 bases between. Germline CDR1 and CDR2: DFQATT and SNEGSKA (reference sequence). The CDR3 consists of 11 residues. DNA of the CDR3: TGCAGTGCTAGGGGCAAAAACATTCAGTACTTC. Protein product: CSARGKNIQYF.

Only one count was recorded for this clone. This CDR3 is also generated by other DNA sequences in the sample. The chain recombines TRBV19 with TRBJ1-2; D is uncertain. The germline V gene has CDR1 LNHDA and CDR2 SQIVND (reference sequence). V lost 1 base, J lost 0 bases, and 3 bases lay in between. There are 13 residues in the CDR3. The CDR3 DNA reads as TGTGCCAGTAGTATAGCGACTAACTATGGCTACACCTTC. Residues: CASSIATNYGYTF.

This chain's CDR3 is CASSFLSLGGYTF. CDR3 nucleotide sequence: TGCGCCAGCAGCTTCTTGAGTTTAGGCGGCTACACCTTC. This chain uses TRBV5-1 with TRBJ1-2; D is unclear. Germline V gene sequence: CDR1 SGHRS, CDR2 YFSETQ. V was shortened by 2 bases and J by 8 bases, with 13 bases between the two germline ends. This CDR3 has 13 amino acids.

This clone has only one observation. The J gene is TRBJ1-2, the V gene TRBV7-2; a possible D gene is TRBD1 (6 bases). V lost 5 bases to trimming and J lost 6 bases, with 16 bases between them. From germline, CDR1 is SGHTA and CDR2 FQGNSA. The CDR3 runs 14 residues. The CDR3, as DNA: TGTGCCAGCAGCCTTCGTCCAGGGGCGAATGGCTACACCTTC. It encodes CASSLRPGANGYTF.

The J gene is TRBJ1-1, the V gene TRBV4-1; 9 bases align to TRBD1. Germline assignment: CDR1 MGHRA and CDR2 YSYEKL. The CDR3 sequence is 15 residues long. After removal of 3 bases from V and 6 bases from J, the junction contained 8 bases not matched to a gene. The CDR3 spells CASSHRTGENPEAFF. CDR3 DNA: TGCGCCAGCAGCCACCGGACAGGGGAAAACCCTGAAGCTTTCTTT.

This clone was seen only once. V usage is TRBV7-2 and J usage is TRBJ2-3; TRBD2 is a possible D gene (7 bases). Trimming left V 5 bases short and J 2 bases short, with 14 bases between. Germline-derived CDR1 and CDR2 are SGHTA and FQGNSA. This CDR3 is 15 amino acids long. Here the CDR3 reads CASSLRGRDTDTQYF. Written as DNA, the CDR3 is TGTGCCAGCAGCCTGAGGGGGAGGGACACAGATACGCAGTATTTT.

Remarks on this clone: This same CDR3 is encoded by further DNA sequences in the sample. The rearrangement joins TRBV7-2 to TRBJ2-7, with 14 bases that match TRBD2. The germline CDR1 and CDR2 sequences are SGHTA and FQGNSA. V lost 5 bases to trimming and J lost 1 base; unmatched junction nucleotides: 1. The CDR3 is 15 residues long. The CDR3 region has the DNA TGTGCCAGCAGCAGGACTAGCGGGGGGTCCTACGAGCAGTACTTC. Translation: CASSRTSGGSYEQYF.

This chain connects TRBV7-2 to TRBJ2-7; TRBD1 matches 10 bases. Germline assignment: CDR1 SGHTA and CDR2 FQGNSA. After removal of 7 bases from V and 6 bases from J, the junction contained 9 bases not matched to a gene. The CDR3 extends over 14 amino acids. CDR3 protein: CASNMGTGVGEQYF. The CDR3 nucleotides read TGTGCCAGCAACATGGGGACAGGGGTTGGCGAGCAGTACTTC.

The genes are TRBV5-1 and TRBJ1-6, with 7 bases aligning to TRBD1. The CDR3 sequence is 14 residues long. V lost 4 bases and J lost 7; bases outside the gene matches: 5. CDR1 and CDR2 (germline): SGHRS, YFSETQ. The CDR3: CASSVGQSNSPLHF. CDR3 bases: TGCGCCAGCAGCGTGGGACAGTCGAATTCACCCCTCCACTTT. The whole variable domain, filled in from reference TRBV5-1 and TRBJ1-6, reads KAGVTQTPRYLIKTRGQQVTLSCSPISGHRSVSWYQQTPGQGLQFLFEYFSETQRNKGNFPGRFSGRQFSNSRSEMNVSTLELGDSALYLCASSVGQSNSPLHFGNGTRLTVT.

The chain carries TRBV21-1 and TRBJ2-3; the DNA was not used to check the table's D call, TRBD2. TRBV21-1 is flagged as a pseudogene. This CDR3 has 16 residues. In nucleotides, the CDR3 is TGTGCCAGCAGCAAAGGGACTAGCGGGAGGAGGGATACGCAGTATTTT. It translates to CASSKGTSGRRDTQYF.

The chain is built from TRBV7-2 and TRBJ1-1, with 8 nucleotides matching TRBD1. This CDR3 is built from 16 residues. Per germline, CDR1 SGHTA and CDR2 FQGNSA. The V and J ends lost 5 bases and 1 base, in that order; junction bases with no gene match: 9. The CDR3 coding sequence is TGTGCCAGCAGCCCTAGACAGGGGTTGAGGAACACTGAAGCTTTCTTT. It encodes CASSPRQGLRNTEAFF.

The V and J genes are TRBV19 and TRBJ1-3; maybe TRBD1 (6 bases). The CDR3 spans 15 residues. V was shortened by 6 bases and J by 0 bases, with 12 bases between the two germline ends. CDR1 LNHDA and CDR2 SQIVND come from the germline V gene (reference sequence). The CDR3: CASRLTRGSGNTIYF. DNA of the CDR3: TGTGCCAGTAGACTCACCAGGGGCTCTGGAAACACCATATATTTT. Full variable domain (remainder filled in from reference TRBV19 and TRBJ1-3): DGGITQSPKYLFRKEGQNVTLSCEQNLNHDAMYWYRQDPGQGLRLIYYSQIVNDFQKGDIAEGYSVSREKKESFPLTVTSAQKNPTAFYLCASRLTRGSGNTIYFGEGSWLTVV.

V gene TRBV11-2 combines with J gene TRBJ2-3; TRBD2 matches at 11 bases. V trimming: 4 bases; J trimming: 4 bases; junction bases outside the gene matches: 13. The CDR3 has 18 amino acids. Germline lookup yields CDR1 SGHAT and CDR2 FQNNGV. The CDR3 DNA reads TGTGCCAGCAGCTCACTCCAGCTAGCGGGGGGCAGGGCAGATACGCAGTATTTT. Translating gives CASSSLQLAGGRADTQYF.

The chain is built from TRBV29-1 and TRBJ2-3; 10 bases agree with TRBD1. The junction had 4 bases not matched to a gene; V was cut back by 3 bases and J by 4 bases. Germline CDR1 SQVTM, CDR2 ANQGSEA. The CDR3 loop spans 14 amino acids. CDR3 DNA: TGCAGCGTTGAGACAGGGGGCGGGTCAGATACGCAGTATTTT. Translating it yields CSVETGGGSDTQYF.

V is TRBV13 and J is TRBJ1-6, with TRBD1 identical over 7 bases. The CDR3 loop spans 16 amino acids. The V segment lost 1 base and the J segment 7 bases; nucleotides outside the gene matches: 7. Germline V CDR1 and CDR2: PRHDT, FYEKMQ (reference sequence). The CDR3 here is CASSLDRGRGNSPLHF. CDR3 sequence (DNA): TGTGCCAGCAGCTTAGATAGGGGGCGCGGAAATTCACCCCTCCACTTT. Combining the CDR3 with reference TRBV13 and TRBJ1-6 gives the whole variable domain AAGVIQSPRHLIKEKRETATLKCYPIPRHDTVYWYQQGPGQDPQFLISFYEKMQSDKGSIPDRFSAQQFSDYHSELNMSSLELGDSALYFCASSLDRGRGNSPLHFGNGTRLTVT.

The chain employs TRBV30 and TRBJ1-4, with 7 nucleotides matching TRBD1. There are 11 residues in the CDR3. CDR1 is GTSNPN and CDR2 is SVGIG in the germline V gene (reference sequence). The CDR3 sequence is CASGQSEKLFF. CDR3 sequence (DNA): TGTGCTTCGGGACAGAGTGAAAAACTGTTTTTT.

The chain carries TRBV5-6 and TRBJ1-6; TRBD1 matches 9 bases. This CDR3 is 14 amino acids long. The germline V gene encodes CDR1 SGHDT and CDR2 YYEEEE. The ends lost 0 bases at V and 8 bases at J; junction bases unmatched: 0. The CDR3: CASSLGTGDSPLHF. Here the CDR3 DNA reads TGTGCCAGCAGCTTGGGGACAGGGGATTCACCCCTCCACTTT.